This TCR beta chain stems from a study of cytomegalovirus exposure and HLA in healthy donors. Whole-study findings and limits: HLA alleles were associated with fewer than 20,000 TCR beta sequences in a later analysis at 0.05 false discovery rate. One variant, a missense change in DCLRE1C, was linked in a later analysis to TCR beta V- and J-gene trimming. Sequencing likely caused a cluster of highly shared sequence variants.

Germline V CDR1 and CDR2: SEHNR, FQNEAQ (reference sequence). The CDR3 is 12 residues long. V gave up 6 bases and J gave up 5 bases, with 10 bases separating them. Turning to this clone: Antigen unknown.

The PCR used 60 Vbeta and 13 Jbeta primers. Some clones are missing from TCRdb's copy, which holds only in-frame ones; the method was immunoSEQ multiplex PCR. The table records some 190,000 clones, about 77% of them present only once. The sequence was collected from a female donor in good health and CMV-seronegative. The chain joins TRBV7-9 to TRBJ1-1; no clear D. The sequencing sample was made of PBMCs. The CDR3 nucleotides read TGTGCCAGCAGATCAGGTTCTACTGAAGCTTTCTTT. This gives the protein CASRSGSTEAFF.